This T cell receptor beta chain derives from a study of blood T cell repertoires in COVID-19. The assay was immunoSEQ multiplex PCR, and TCRdb's table has in-frame clones only and misses some. Found here are just over 150,000 clones, roughly 80% of them singletons; the top ten hold approximately 0.5%. Germline CDR1 is SGDLS and CDR2 is YYNGEE. With V trimmed by 4 bases and J by 8 bases, 8 bases remained unmatched. This CDR3 region has 14 residues. The source material was peripheral blood. This chain links TRBV9 with TRBJ1-3, with 8 bases that match TRBD1. The origin of this receptor is a man aged 55 to 69 with acute or convalescent COVID-19. The CDR3, as DNA: TGTGCCAGCAGCCCCCAGGGGGCAGGGGACACCATATATTTT. It translates to CASSPQGAGDTIYF.